This T cell receptor beta chain was documented in a study of cytomegalovirus exposure and HLA in healthy donors. The germline CDR1 and CDR2 sequences are SNHLY and FYNNEI. CDR3 size: 16 residues. V trimming: 4 bases; J trimming: 2 bases; junction bases outside the gene matches: 7. The PCR had 60 Vbeta and 13 Jbeta primers. Assay: immunoSEQ multiplex PCR; the TCRdb copy retains only in-frame clones and omits some. The sample lists some 150,000 clones, more than 80% occurring once. The TCR sequence derives from a middle-aged woman in good health and CMV-seropositive. J is TRBJ2-3 and V is TRBV2, with 9 bases that match TRBD2. The sequenced sample was PBMCs. CDR3 nucleotides: TGTGCCAGCAGTGGGGGGACTAGCCCCCACACAGATACGCAGTATTTT. This sequence encodes CASSGGTSPHTDTQYF.